What follows are 7 T cell receptor beta chains derived from one specimen sequenced in a study of shared clonotypes between healthy human individuals. Sequenced by immunoSEQ multiplex PCR; TCRdb stores in-frame clones only, minus some. The sample records millions of clones, around 95% being singletons. Sequenced material: naive CD4+ T cells sorted from blood. As for subset: CD45RA+ positively selected. The receptor set was obtained from a man between 18 and 29 years old in good health.

V and J are TRBV6-1 and TRBJ2-7; 8 nucleotides align to TRBD1. Germline V gene sequence: CDR1 MNHNS, CDR2 SASEGT. The V and J ends lost 2 bases and 8 bases, in that order; junction bases with no gene match: 8. The CDR3 totals 14 residues. CDR3 bases: TGTGCCAGCAGTGAAAATATACAGGGGGTAAAGCAGTACTTC. This sequence encodes CASSENIQGVKQYF.

The V gene is TRBV7-2, the J gene TRBJ2-7, with 8 bases aligning to TRBD2. This CDR3 has 17 amino acids. V dropped 2 bases and J dropped 1; count of bases not matched to a gene: 10. From germline, CDR1 is SGHTA and CDR2 FQGNSA. This CDR3 is CASSLYGVSGSSYEQYF. In DNA, the CDR3 is TGTGCCAGCAGCTTATACGGGGTCAGCGGGAGTTCCTACGAGCAGTACTTC.

This chain links TRBV6-5 with TRBJ1-6; 7 bases are a match to TRBD1. The trim removed 8 bases at V and 7 bases at J, leaving 11 bases unmatched. The germline V gene has CDR1 MNHEY and CDR2 SVGAGI. This CDR3 comprises 15 residues. In DNA form, the CDR3 reads TGTGCCAGCCACCGGTGGGGACAGCTGAATTCACCCCTCCACTTT. Translated, it gives CASHRWGQLNSPLHF.

V is TRBV5-6 and J is TRBJ2-5; TRBD2 agrees at 8 bases. The V gene end was trimmed by 1 base and the J gene end by 5 bases; junction bases not matched to a gene: 13. There are 17 residues in the CDR3. Germline V gene data show CDR1 as SGHDT and CDR2 as YYEEEE. The CDR3 loop is CASSLSASGFRVETQYF. The CDR3 DNA reads TGTGCCAGCAGCTTGTCGGCTAGCGGGTTCAGGGTGGAGACCCAGTACTTC.

The genes are TRBV11-2 and TRBJ1-5, with D unclear. V dropped 0 bases and J dropped 6 bases, with 6 bases sitting between them. From germline, CDR1 is SGHAT and CDR2 FQNNGV. This CDR3 spans 13 amino acids. The CDR3 loop is CASSLDGIQPQHF. CDR3 in DNA: TGTGCCAGCAGCTTAGACGGTATTCAGCCCCAGCATTTT.

The V call is TRBV7-2, the J call TRBJ2-7; D gene ambiguous. Germline CDR1 reads SGHTA; CDR2 reads FQGNSA. This CDR3 is built from 13 residues. Trimming pared 5 bases from V and 4 bases from J, leaving 12 bases between. CDR3 sequence (DNA): TGTGCCAGCAGCACCCAGGCCTATTACGAGCAGTACTTC. Its protein product is CASSTQAYYEQYF.

This CDR3 is CASSHPGQGPISSYEQYF. The CDR3 DNA follows: TGTGCCAGCAGTCATCCGGGACAGGGGCCTATCAGCTCCTACGAGCAGTACTTC. The chain uses TRBV28 and TRBJ2-7, with 10 nucleotides matching TRBD1. The CDR3 loop spans 18 amino acids. Per the germline V gene, CDR1 is MDHEN and CDR2 is SYDVKM. J lost 0 bases, V lost 5 bases, and 13 bases had no gene match.